This T cell receptor (beta chain) originates from a study of blood T cell repertoires in COVID-19. The germline V gene encodes CDR1 SGHAT and CDR2 FQNNGV. V was shortened by 1 base and J by 5 bases, with 11 bases between the two germline ends. This CDR3 is built from 14 residues. Here immunoSEQ multiplex PCR was the method, and the copy in TCRdb shows in-frame clones only, minus some. The table lists 140,000 to 150,000 clones, over 75% of them singletons. The clonotype comes from a human donor in a cohort sampled during active COVID-19. J is TRBJ1-1 and V is TRBV11-2; no clear D gene. Specimen: peripheral blood. DNA of the CDR3: TGTGCCAGCAGCTTAGCTGTCAGAGGGACTGAAGCTTTCTTT. Translated, it gives CASSLAVRGTEAFF.